Listed below are T cell receptor beta chains from one sample, sequenced in a study of T cells in Graves' hyperthyroidism and ophthalmopathy. TCRdb itself ran the multiplex PCR reads through MiXCR, one entry per CDR3 protein. The table includes more than 600,000 distinct CDR3 sequences, around 17% detected once. Sequencing was performed on blood. These receptors all stem from a man aged 18 to 35 with Graves' hyperthyroidism. Each CDR3 is given without its conserved first and last residue. Clone size, where shown, is once, few, many, or a class for clones that have expanded.

>NA|9|TRBV29-1|TRBJ2-1
SARHYNEQF
>few|12|TRBV20-1|TRBJ2-4
SALSGREWNIQY
>many|14|TRBV29-1|TRBJ2-7
SVGNESSGHGGEQY
>NA|13|TRBV5-5|TRBJ2-7
ASSLEARIHYEQY
>few|11|TRBV5-5|TRBJ2-7
ASSRGQYYEQY
>many|14|TRBV2|TRBJ2-1
ASSEVGTGPYNEQF
>few|12|TRBV11-3|TRBJ2-7
ASSSLRGADEQY
>NA|14|TRBV4-1|TRBJ1-2
ASSHPVRPPNYGYT
>NA|12|TRBV4-1|TRBJ2-5
ASSPVRSQETQY
>many|9|TRBV6-2/TRBV6-3|TRBJ2-7
ASSYFEGQY
>many|12|TRBV12-5|TRBJ1-1
ASGVGQGMTEAF
>many|12|TRBV12-3/TRBV12-4|TRBJ1-4
ASRSGRRNEKLF
>few|13|TRBV2|TRBJ1-3
ASSVGVNSGNTIY
>NA|10|TRBV4-3|TRBJ2-7
ASSQEMYEQY
>NA|10|TRBV29-1|TRBJ2-3
SARVDTDTQY
>few|10|TRBV19|TRBJ2-7
ASTLSGWEQY